The source of this T cell receptor (beta chain) is a study of T cell repertoires in cytomegalovirus infection. In the study overall: The public TCR beta signatures pointed to both CMV infection and matching HLA type.

The CDR3 sequence is 16 residues long. V was trimmed by 0 bases and J by 3 bases, leaving 14 bases between them. CDR1 and CDR2 (germline): MNHNY, SVGAGI (reference sequence). Study conclusions and caveats: Across the ex vivo response, the dominant clonotypes were HLA-C-restricted CMV-specific TCR beta clonotypes.

In this sample, this clonotype turned up many times. Its specificity is not known. Each CDR3 protein is one row after TCRdb ran MiXCR on the reads. The profile shows 200,000 to 300,000 distinct CDR3 sequences, less than 9.5% of them singletons. The V call is TRBV6-6, the J call TRBJ1-2; D call uncertain. Sample: PBMCs. The clonotype originates from a human donor in good health (CMV status not recorded). Some clones in this sample may be carry-over from other donors' samples. The CDR3 coding sequence is TGTGCCAGCAGTTACTCTGGGCGGATTCTATACTATGGCTACACCTTC. Translation gives CASSYSGRILYYGYTF.